The text below deals with one T cell receptor (beta chain). The data were taken from a study of T cells in Graves' hyperthyroidism and ophthalmopathy. Amplified TCR beta CDR3 regions derived from RNA transcripts. When the TCR CDR3 underwent first-round RT-PCR, the HTBI primer set was used. TCRdb itself ran the multiplex PCR reads through MiXCR, one entry per CDR3 protein. Among roughly 800,000 distinct CDR3 sequences, 38% were seen once, and the ten largest hold 8% to 9%. The sequencing input was blood. The source of this sequence is a man aged 18 to 30 with Graves' hyperthyroidism.

CDR3 region: CASAWQATYEQYF. The CDR3 region has the DNA TGTGCCAGCGCTTGGCAGGCCACCTACGAGCAGTACTTC. V gene TRBV2 combines with J gene TRBJ2-7; D is undetermined. The CDR3 has 13 amino acids. V was cut by 8 bases and J by 2 bases, with 13 bases left in between. Germline CDR1 SNHLY, CDR2 FYNNEI. Full variable domain (remainder filled in from reference TRBV2 and TRBJ2-7): EPEVTQTPSHQVTQMGQEVILRCVPISNHLYFYWYRQILGQKVEFLVSFYNNEISEKSEIFDDQFSVERPDGSNFTLKIRSTKLEDSAMYFCASAWQATYEQYFGPGTRLTVT.